The next 2 T cell receptor beta chains were all read from a single sample in a study of T-cell memory formation after mild COVID-19. TCRdb re-analysed the 5' RACE reads in MiXCR, keeping a single row per CDR3 protein. The sample shows roughly 170,000 distinct CDR3 sequences, about a fifth of them seen only once. The specimen sequenced was PBMCs or a T cell subset sorted from them (not recorded which). Every receptor here comes from a man aged 18 to 29 who had mild COVID-19 (a few samples of this study predate the infection). Cell type and time point are not known.

The chain combines TRBV12-3 or TRBV12-4 with TRBJ1-2; 7 nucleotides match TRBD1. V lost 6 bases and J lost 7; bases outside the gene matches: 8. The CDR3 contains 13 residues. This CDR3 is CASSAQGSGGYTF. CDR3 DNA: TGTGCCAGCAGCGCACAGGGGTCAGGTGGCTACACCTTC.

The rearrangement uses TRBV19 and TRBJ1-1; the D gene is possibly TRBD1 (6 bases). The V end lost 8 bases, the J end lost 5 bases, and 15 bases lay between the germline ends. The CDR3 loop spans 13 amino acids. Germline V CDR1 and CDR2: LNHDA, SQIVND (reference sequence). The CDR3 region is CASRVAGETEAFF. The DNA of the CDR3 is TGTGCCAGTCGGGTGGCAGGGGAAACTGAAGCTTTCTTT.